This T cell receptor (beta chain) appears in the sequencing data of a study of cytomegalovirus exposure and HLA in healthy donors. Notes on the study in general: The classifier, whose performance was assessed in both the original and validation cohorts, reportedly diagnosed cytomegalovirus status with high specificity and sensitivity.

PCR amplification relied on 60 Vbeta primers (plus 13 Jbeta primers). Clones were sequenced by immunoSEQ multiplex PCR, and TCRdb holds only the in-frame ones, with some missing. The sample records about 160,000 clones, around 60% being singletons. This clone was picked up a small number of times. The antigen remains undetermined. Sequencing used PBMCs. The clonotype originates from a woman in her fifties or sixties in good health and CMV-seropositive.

The CDR3, as DNA: TGTGCCAGCAGCCTAGTCGGGACTCGCAGCAATGAGCAGTTCTTC. Its translation: CASSLVGTRSNEQFF. The chain carries TRBV5-4 and TRBJ2-1; TRBD2 is a possible D gene (6 bases). The ends were cut back, 4 bases at V and 6 bases at J, with 17 bases in the middle. Looked up from germline, CDR1 is SGHNT and CDR2 is YYREEE (reference sequence). This CDR3 contains 15 residues. Full variable domain (outside the CDR3, taken from reference TRBV5-4 and TRBJ2-1): ETGVTQSPTHLIKTRGQQVTLRCSSQSGHNTVSWYQQALGQGPQFIFQYYREEENGRGNFPPRFSGLQFPNYSSELNVNALELDDSALYLCASSLVGTRSNEQFFGPGTRLTVL.